Sequencing of this T cell receptor (beta chain) was carried out in a study of blood T cells in healthy people across ages. A sample-barcoded 5' primer and a J-beta primer mix were used in a second PCR of about 7 to 12 cycles. TCRdb fed the 5' RACE reads into MiXCR, producing one record per CDR3 protein. The sample records around 500,000 distinct CDR3 sequences, 25% to 35% being singletons. No fewer than 5.5 micrograms of total RNA were isolated from every sample. CDR1 and CDR2 (germline): DFQATT, SNEGSKA (reference sequence). V was pared by 1 base and J by 8 bases, with 5 bases between. The CDR3 contains 10 residues. The table lists this clonotype with a few counts. The same specimen was also included in a second study, on T cells of mothers and their children.

This sequence joins TRBV20-1 and TRBJ1-2; D uncertain. This TCR came from a boy aged 2 to 10 in good health. The sequenced material came from blood. The CDR3, as DNA: TGCAGTGCTAGAGGTCACGGCTACACCTTC. Translating it yields CSARGHGYTF.